This TCR beta chain was identified during a study of CD8 T cells in acute hepatitis C reinfection. Time point reported: naive CD8 control sorted from an acute-time-point sample. The assay was immunoSEQ multiplex PCR, and TCRdb's table has in-frame clones only and misses some. The table has 30,000 to 45,000 clones, 70% to 90% seen once. The germline gives CDR1 MNHEY, CDR2 SVGAGI. The V end lost 8 bases, the J end lost 5 bases, and 9 bases lay between the germline ends. The CDR3 spans 11 residues. The TCR was taken from a woman younger than 30 who spontaneously cleared hepatitis C infection. V gene TRBV6-5 combines with J gene TRBJ2-5; D gene unclear. The source material was naive CD8+ T cells from PBMCs. The chain's CDR3 is CASGVWETQYF. The CDR3 region has the DNA TGTGCCAGCGGGGTCTGGGAGACCCAGTACTTC.